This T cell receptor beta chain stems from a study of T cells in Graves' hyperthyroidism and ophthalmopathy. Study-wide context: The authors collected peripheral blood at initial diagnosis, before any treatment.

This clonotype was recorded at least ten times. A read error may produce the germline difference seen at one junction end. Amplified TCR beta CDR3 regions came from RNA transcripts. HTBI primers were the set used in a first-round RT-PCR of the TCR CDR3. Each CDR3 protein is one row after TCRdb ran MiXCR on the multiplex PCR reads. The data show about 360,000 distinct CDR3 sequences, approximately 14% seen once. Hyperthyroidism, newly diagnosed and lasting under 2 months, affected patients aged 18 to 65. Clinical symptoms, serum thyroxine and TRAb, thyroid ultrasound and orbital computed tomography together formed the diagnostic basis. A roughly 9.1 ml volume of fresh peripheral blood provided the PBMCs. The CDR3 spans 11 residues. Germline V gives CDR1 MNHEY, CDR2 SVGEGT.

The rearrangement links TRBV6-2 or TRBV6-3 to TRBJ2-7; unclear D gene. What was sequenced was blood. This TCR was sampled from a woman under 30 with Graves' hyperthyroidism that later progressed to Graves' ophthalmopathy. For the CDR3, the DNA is TGTGCCACCAGTCCCTCCTACGAGCAGTACTTC. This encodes CATSPSYEQYF.